The clone carrying this T cell receptor beta chain was observed many times. Its antigen is undetermined. Trimming pared 4 bases from V and 6 bases from J, leaving 18 bases between. The CDR3 length is 15 residues. Germline CDR1 and CDR2: MNHEY and SVGEGT. The entry originates in a study of blood T cells in healthy people across ages. Study context: When template switching was applied, about one barcoded beta molecule was captured per two T cells.

Regarding the study as a whole: Donors of long life had a larger count of naive CD4+ cells and greater diversity than aged donors. The recorded TCR beta diversity per million T cells decreased in a roughly linear manner with age.

Together with a sample-barcoded 5' primer, a J-beta primer mix was included in a second PCR lasting about 6 to 11 cycles. Each CDR3 protein gets one entry after TCRdb re-called the 5' RACE reads with MiXCR. The sample has hundreds of thousands of distinct CDR3 sequences, roughly 31% seen once. Sequencing was done on a sample of blood. The sequence was obtained from a woman over 75 in good health. This chain connects TRBV6-2 or TRBV6-3 to TRBJ1-2; possible D gene TRBD1, 5 bases. The CDR3: CASSLLPRGDNGYTF. CDR3 sequence (DNA): TGTGCCAGCAGTTTACTCCCGCGAGGGGATAATGGCTACACCTTC.